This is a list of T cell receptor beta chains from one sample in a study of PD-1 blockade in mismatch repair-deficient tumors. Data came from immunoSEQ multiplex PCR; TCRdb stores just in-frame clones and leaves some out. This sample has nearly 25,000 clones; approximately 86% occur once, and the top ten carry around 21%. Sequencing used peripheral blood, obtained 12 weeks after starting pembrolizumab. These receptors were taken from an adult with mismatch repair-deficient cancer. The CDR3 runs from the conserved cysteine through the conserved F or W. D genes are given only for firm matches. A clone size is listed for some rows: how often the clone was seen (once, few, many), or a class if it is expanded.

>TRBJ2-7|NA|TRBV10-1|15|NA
TGCGCCAGCAGAAGAGGGCTGAGTAGCTCCTACGAGCAGTACTTC
CASRRGLSSSYEQYF
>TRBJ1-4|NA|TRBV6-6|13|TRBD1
TGTGCCAGCAGTTACTCAACAGGGGGGAAACTGTTTTTT
CASSYSTGGKLFF
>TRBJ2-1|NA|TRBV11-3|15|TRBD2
TGTGCCAGCAGCCTGACTAGCGGACGAAGGGATGAGCAGTTCTTC
CASSLTSGRRDEQFF
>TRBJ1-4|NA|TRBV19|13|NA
TGTGCCAGTAGAGAGGGTGGCTACGAAAAACTGTTTTTT
CASREGGYEKLFF
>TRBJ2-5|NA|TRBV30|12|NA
TGTGCCTGGAGTCAGTTCGCAGAGACCCAGTACTTC
CAWSQFAETQYF
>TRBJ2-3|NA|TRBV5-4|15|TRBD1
TGTGCCAGCAGCTTTCCGGGACAGGGGGCGAATACGCAGTATTTT
CASSFPGQGANTQYF
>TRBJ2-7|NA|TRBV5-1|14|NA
TGCGCCAGCAGCTTGGCAGCGGCCCTTGGGCAGCAGTACTTC
CASSLAAALGQQYF
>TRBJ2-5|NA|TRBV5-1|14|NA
TGCGCCAGCAGCTTAAGTCAAACGGTGGAGACCCAGTACTTC
CASSLSQTVETQYF
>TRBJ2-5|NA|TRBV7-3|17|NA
TGTGCCAGCAGCCTTAGTGGCAGGGGCAAGGGATTCGAGACCCAGTACTTC
CASSLSGRGKGFETQYF
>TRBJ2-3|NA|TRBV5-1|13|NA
TGCGCCAGCAGCGTGGCCAGGGGAGATACGCAGTATTTT
CASSVARGDTQYF
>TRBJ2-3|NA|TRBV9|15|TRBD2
TGTGCCAGCAGCACTCCTAGCGGGGGCACAGATACGCAGTATTTT
CASSTPSGGTDTQYF
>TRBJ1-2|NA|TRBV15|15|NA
TGTGCCACCAGCAGAGATCGGGGGGATCTGGTTGGCTACACCTTC
CATSRDRGDLVGYTF
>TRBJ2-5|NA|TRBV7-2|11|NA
TGTGCCAGCTCTTCATCCGAGACCCAGTACTTC
CASSSSETQYF
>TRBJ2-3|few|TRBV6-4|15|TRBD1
TGTGCCAGCAGTGCTCGACAGGGAGACACAGATACGCAGTATTTT
CASSARQGDTDTQYF
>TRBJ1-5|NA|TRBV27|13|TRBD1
TGTGCCACCGCACAGGGGGCCAATCAGCCCCAGCATTTT
CATAQGANQPQHF
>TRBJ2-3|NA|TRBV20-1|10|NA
TGCAGTGCCCCCACAGATACGCAGTATTTT
CSAPTDTQYF
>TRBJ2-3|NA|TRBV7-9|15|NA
TGTGCCAGCAGCTTAAATGGAGGCCGCACAGATACGCAGTATTTT
CASSLNGGRTDTQYF
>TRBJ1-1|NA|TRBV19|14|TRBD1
TGTGCCAGTAGCCGACAGGGCATGAACACTGAAGCTTTCTTT
CASSRQGMNTEAFF
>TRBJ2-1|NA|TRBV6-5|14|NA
TGTGCCAGCAGTTACACCCCATGGAACAATGAGCAGTTCTTC
CASSYTPWNNEQFF
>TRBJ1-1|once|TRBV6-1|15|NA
TGTGCCAGCAGTGAACGGGACTCCCTGAACACTGAAGCTTTCTTT
CASSERDSLNTEAFF
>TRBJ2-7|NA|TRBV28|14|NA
TGTGCCAGCAGCCGTAACGGGACAAACTACGAGCAGTACTTC
CASSRNGTNYEQYF
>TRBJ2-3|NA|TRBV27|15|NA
TGTGCCAGCAGTTTGTCTTCGGGGTCGACATATACGCAGTATTTT
CASSLSSGSTYTQYF
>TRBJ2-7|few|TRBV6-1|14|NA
TGTGCCAGCAGTGAAGGGGCGGGGTTTAGGGAGCAGTACTTC
CASSEGAGFREQYF
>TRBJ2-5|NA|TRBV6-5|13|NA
TGTGCCAGCAGTTACTCGCCGTGGGCCGGAGAGTACTTC
CASSYSPWAGEYF
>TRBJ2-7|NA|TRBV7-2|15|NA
TGTGCCAGAACCAAGCCCGGACCTTACTTCTACGAGCAGTACTTC
CARTKPGPYFYEQYF
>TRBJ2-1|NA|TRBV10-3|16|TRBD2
TGTGCCATCAAGAAGCTAGCGGGTCCGTCCTACAATGAGCAGTTCTTC
CAIKKLAGPSYNEQFF
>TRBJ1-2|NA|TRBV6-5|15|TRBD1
TGTGCCAGCAGTTACAGGGCAGGGGGCGGCTATGGCTACACCTTC
CASSYRAGGGYGYTF
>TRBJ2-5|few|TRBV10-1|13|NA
TGCGCCAGCAGTGCTACGGGAGTGGAGACCCAGTACTTC
CASSATGVETQYF
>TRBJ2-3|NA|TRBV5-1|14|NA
TGCGCCAGCAGCTGGGGGACCAGCACAGATACGCAGTATTTT
CASSWGTSTDTQYF
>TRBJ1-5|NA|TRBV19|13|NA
TGTGCCAGTAGTAAGACAGTTGATCAGCCCCAGCATTTT
CASSKTVDQPQHF
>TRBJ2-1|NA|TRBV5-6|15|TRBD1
TGTGCCAGCAGCCCCGGGACAGGGTTAGTCAATGAGCAGTTCTTC
CASSPGTGLVNEQFF
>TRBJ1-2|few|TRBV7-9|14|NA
TGTGCCAGCAGCCGGACAGAGGTACTATATGGCTACACCTTC
CASSRTEVLYGYTF
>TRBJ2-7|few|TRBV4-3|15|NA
TGCGCCAGCAGCCAACATGCGGACGCGTACTACGAGCAGTACTTC
CASSQHADAYYEQYF
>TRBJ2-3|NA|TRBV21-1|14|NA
TGTGCCAGCAGACGGACAGGGTGTGAAGATACGCAGTATTTT
CASRRTGCEDTQYF
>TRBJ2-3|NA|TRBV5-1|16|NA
TGCGCCAGCAGCTTGGCCGTCTCCACAGGTACAGATACGCAGTATTTT
CASSLAVSTGTDTQYF
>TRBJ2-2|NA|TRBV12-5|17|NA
TGTGCTAGTGGTTTGGTTATCCAGGGAGGTCACACCGGGGAGCTGTTTTTT
CASGLVIQGGHTGELFF
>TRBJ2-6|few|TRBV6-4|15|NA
TGTGCCAGCAGTGACTCACACTCTGGGGCCAACGTCCTGACTTTC
CASSDSHSGANVLTF
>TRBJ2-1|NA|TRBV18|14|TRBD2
TGTGCCAGCTCCCGTCAGGAGCGGGAGAATGAGCAGTTCTTC
CASSRQERENEQFF
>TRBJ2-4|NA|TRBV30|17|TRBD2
TGTGCCTGGAGTTTGGGACTAGCGGGTTTAGCCAAAAACATTCAGTACTTC
CAWSLGLAGLAKNIQYF
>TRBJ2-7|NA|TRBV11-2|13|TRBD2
TGTGCCAGCAGGCGGGAGGGGTCCTACGAGCAGTACTTC
CASRREGSYEQYF
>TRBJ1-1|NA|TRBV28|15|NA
TGTGCCAGCAGTTTATGGTCCAGCCCAGGCACTGAAGCTTTCTTT
CASSLWSSPGTEAFF
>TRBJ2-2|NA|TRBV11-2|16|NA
TGTGCCAGCAGTCCCCATCCGGCTCGACGAACGGGGGAGCTGTTTTTT
CASSPHPARRTGELFF
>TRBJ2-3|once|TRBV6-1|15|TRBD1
TGTGCCAGCGGTCGGAAGGGACAGGGGGCAGATACGCAGTATTTT
CASGRKGQGADTQYF
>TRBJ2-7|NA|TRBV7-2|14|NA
TGTGCCAGCAGCTTAGCTTTAGCCTCCTACGAGCAGTACTTC
CASSLALASYEQYF
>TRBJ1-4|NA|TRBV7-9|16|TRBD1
TGTGCCAGCAGCACCCGGGACAGGGGGGTTCATGAAAAACTGTTTTTT
CASSTRDRGVHEKLFF
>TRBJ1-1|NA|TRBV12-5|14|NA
TGTGCTAGTGGTTTGGCCGGGTGGGATTTAGGAGCTTTCTTT
CASGLAGWDLGAFF
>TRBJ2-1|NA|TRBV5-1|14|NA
TGCGCCAGCAGCTATCGAAACTCCTACAATGAGCAGTTCTTC
CASSYRNSYNEQFF
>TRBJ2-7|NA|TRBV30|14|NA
TGTGCCTGGGAGACGGAATATGCCCCCTACGAGCAGTACTTC
CAWETEYAPYEQYF
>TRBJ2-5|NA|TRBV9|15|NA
TGTGCCAGCAGCGCCGCCGACAGGTTTCTGGAGACCCAGTACTTC
CASSAADRFLETQYF
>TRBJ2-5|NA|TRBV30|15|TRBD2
TGTGCCTGGAGGCGGGCGGGAGGGCCCGATGAGACCCAGTACTTC
CAWRRAGGPDETQYF
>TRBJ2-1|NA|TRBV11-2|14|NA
TGTGCCAGCAGCTTATTGATGGGGTACAATGAGCAGTTCTTC
CASSLLMGYNEQFF
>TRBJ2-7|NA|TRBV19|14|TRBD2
TGTGCCAGTAGTCCGGGACTAGCGGGTTACGAGCAGTACTTC
CASSPGLAGYEQYF
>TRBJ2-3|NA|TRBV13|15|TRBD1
TGTGCCAGCAGCTTGGACAGGGGAAGCACAGATACGCAGTATTTT
CASSLDRGSTDTQYF
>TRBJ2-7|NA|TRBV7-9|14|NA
TGTGCCAGCAGCTTAGTAGGGAGCTCCTACGAGCAGTACTTC
CASSLVGSSYEQYF
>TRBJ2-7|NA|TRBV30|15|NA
TGTGCCTGGAGGAGCAGGAAGGGACCAGAATACGAGCAGTACTTC
CAWRSRKGPEYEQYF
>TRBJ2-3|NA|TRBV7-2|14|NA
TGTGCCAGCAGCTCGGGACGTAGCACAGATACGCAGTATTTT
CASSSGRSTDTQYF
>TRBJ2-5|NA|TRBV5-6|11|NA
TGTGCCAGCAGCTACCAAGAGACCCAGTACTTC
CASSYQETQYF